This is a list of T cell receptor beta chains from one sample in a study of cytomegalovirus exposure and HLA in healthy donors. The data were produced by immunoSEQ multiplex PCR, yet TCRdb's version contains in-frame clones alone and is incomplete. The table has roughly 130,000 clones, around 80% seen once; the top ten hold approximately 1%. The specimen was PBMCs. These receptors were taken from a human donor in good health. Each CDR3 is given with its conserved first and last residue. A D gene is named only where the DNA matches it firmly. Rows may omit the clone size; those that give it use once, few, many or a size class.

17	TRBJ2-1	TRBV28	TRBD2	NA	CASSRNGLAGAYNEQFF	TGTGCCAGCAGCCGCAACGGACTAGCGGGGGCTTACAATGAGCAGTTCTTC
15	TRBJ1-3	TRBV9	NA	NA	CASSVDGSSGNTIYF	TGTGCCAGCAGCGTAGACGGGAGCTCTGGAAACACCATATATTTT
14	TRBJ2-6	TRBV6-5	NA	NA	CASLPPPGANVLTF	TGTGCCAGCCTCCCCCCCCCTGGGGCCAACGTCCTGACTTTC
14	TRBJ1-1	TRBV10-2	NA	NA	CASRVDRDTTEAFF	TGCGCCAGCAGGGTAGACCGGGACACCACTGAAGCTTTCTTT
14	TRBJ2-7	TRBV18	NA	NA	CASSEGQSDYEQYF	TGTGCCAGCTCCGAGGGTCAGTCCGACTACGAGCAGTACTTC
14	TRBJ2-5	TRBV28	NA	NA	CASRGEGGYETQYF	TGTGCCAGCAGGGGGGAAGGGGGTTATGAGACCCAGTACTTC
13	TRBJ1-2	TRBV7-8	NA	NA	CASTAQGSYGYTF	TGTGCCAGCACCGCACAGGGTTCCTATGGCTACACCTTC
15	TRBJ2-1	TRBV27	TRBD2	few	CASSPGTSGVNEQFF	TGTGCCAGCAGCCCCGGGACTAGCGGGGTTAATGAGCAGTTCTTC
12	TRBJ1-1	TRBV15	NA	few	CATAGSHTEAFF	TGTGCCACCGCGGGTTCCCACACTGAAGCTTTCTTT
16	TRBJ2-3	TRBV7-6	NA	NA	CASSLVSRSPTDTQYF	TGTGCCAGCAGCTTAGTGTCTAGGTCCCCCACAGATACGCAGTATTTT
15	TRBJ1-1	TRBV19	TRBD1	NA	CASSIVQGGNTEAFF	TGTGCCAGTAGTATCGTCCAGGGGGGGAACACTGAAGCTTTCTTT
13	TRBJ2-6	TRBV29-1	TRBD1	NA	CSVTGLGANVLTF	TGCAGCGTGACAGGGCTCGGGGCCAACGTCCTGACTTTC
15	TRBJ1-2	TRBV5-1	TRBD1	NA	CASSLDRGPNYGYTF	TGCGCCAGCAGCTTGGATAGGGGGCCTAACTATGGCTACACCTTC
13	TRBJ2-2	TRBV4-1	NA	NA	CASSQEATGELFF	TGCGCCAGCAGCCAAGAAGCGACCGGGGAGCTGTTTTTT
16	TRBJ2-2	TRBV5-1	TRBD2	NA	CASSGPGLAATGELFF	TGCGCCAGCAGCGGCCCGGGACTAGCAGCTACCGGGGAGCTGTTTTTT
16	TRBJ1-2	TRBV7-2	TRBD1	NA	CASSLDFATGVRGYTF	TGTGCCAGCAGCTTAGATTTCGCGACAGGGGTACGAGGCTACACCTTC
18	TRBJ1-5	TRBV28	NA	NA	CASSLRTAGIYSNQPQHF	TGTGCCAGCAGTTTAAGAACGGCGGGCATATACAGCAATCAGCCCCAGCATTTT
14	TRBJ2-5	TRBV4-1	NA	NA	CASSQKGVSETQYF	TGCGCCAGCAGCCAAAAGGGGGTGTCGGAGACCCAGTACTTC
15	TRBJ2-1	TRBV6-6	NA	NA	CASRQAGPTTDEQFF	TGTGCCAGCAGGCAGGCGGGACCAACTACAGATGAGCAGTTCTTC
16	TRBJ2-3	TRBV10-1	NA	NA	CASSESWTQSTDTQYF	TGCGCCAGCAGTGAGTCGTGGACTCAGAGCACAGATACGCAGTATTTT
14	TRBJ1-1	TRBV28	TRBD1	NA	CASNRQGGNTEAFF	TGTGCCAGCAATCGGCAGGGGGGAAACACTGAAGCTTTCTTT
15	TRBJ1-1	TRBV19	NA	NA	CASSPGLQKNTEAFF	TGTGCCAGTAGTCCAGGGCTACAGAAAAACACTGAAGCTTTCTTT
15	TRBJ2-3	TRBV2	TRBD2	NA	CASTSGAFSTDTQYF	TGTGCCAGCACCAGCGGGGCGTTTAGCACAGATACGCAGTATTTT
15	TRBJ1-2	TRBV9	TRBD1	NA	CASSVAPTGGSTYTF	TGTGCCAGCAGCGTAGCTCCGACAGGGGGGAGTACGTACACCTTC
13	TRBJ1-1	TRBV9	NA	few	CASSDTGYTEAFF	TGTGCCAGCAGCGACACAGGTTACACTGAAGCTTTCTTT
14	TRBJ1-5	TRBV25-1	NA	NA	CASSEYTENQPQHF	TGTGCCAGCAGTGAATACACAGAAAATCAGCCCCAGCATTTT
14	TRBJ2-1	TRBV4-2	TRBD2	NA	CASSQVGTSSEQFF	TGTGCCAGCAGCCAGGTCGGGACTAGCAGTGAGCAGTTCTTC
14	TRBJ1-4	TRBV7-9	TRBD1	NA	CASSGQEVGEKLFF	TGTGCCAGCAGCGGACAGGAGGTCGGTGAAAAACTGTTTTTT
16	TRBJ2-3	TRBV28	NA	once	CASSSMWHEGTDTQYF	TGTGCCAGCAGCTCTATGTGGCACGAGGGCACAGATACGCAGTATTTT
17	TRBJ2-5	TRBV4-1	TRBD1	NA	CASSLLTRTGPPETQYF	TGCGCCAGCAGCCTTCTTACGCGGACAGGGCCACCGGAGACCCAGTACTTC
16	TRBJ1-4	TRBV5-1	NA	NA	CASSPKFGGTNEKLFF	TGCGCCAGCAGCCCAAAATTCGGTGGAACTAATGAAAAACTGTTTTTT
13	TRBJ2-7	TRBV11-2	NA	NA	CASSSSYSYEQYF	TGTGCCAGCAGCTCGTCCTACTCCTACGAGCAGTACTTC
15	TRBJ1-2	TRBV9	NA	once	CASSVGWGGSSGYTF	TGTGCCAGCAGCGTAGGGTGGGGGGGCTCAAGTGGCTACACCTTC
19	TRBJ1-2	TRBV21-1	NA	NA	CASSKKGGKDRSYNYGYTF	TGTGCCAGCAGCAAAAAAGGGGGTAAAGACAGGAGCTATAACTATGGCTACACCTTC
12	TRBJ2-1	TRBV7-9	NA	NA	CASSARGSEQFF	TGTGCCAGCAGCGCCCGGGGTAGTGAGCAGTTCTTC
13	TRBJ1-1	TRBV27	NA	once	CASSLPGDTEAFF	TGTGCCAGCAGTCTTCCGGGGGACACTGAAGCTTTCTTT
14	TRBJ2-3	TRBV29-1	TRBD1	NA	CSVPPGGASDTQYF	TGCAGCGTTCCGCCAGGGGGCGCTTCAGATACGCAGTATTTT
12	TRBJ2-7	TRBV6-5	NA	NA	CASRDRAYEQYF	TGTGCCAGCAGGGACAGAGCCTACGAGCAGTACTTC
17	TRBJ1-4	TRBV7-2	NA	once	CASSLTGGLPTNEKLFF	TGTGCCAGCAGCTTAACGGGGGGCCTCCCAACTAATGAAAAACTGTTTTTT
15	TRBJ1-2	TRBV28	NA	NA	CASRPPGFTNYGYTF	TGTGCCAGCCGACCTCCAGGGTTTACTAACTATGGCTACACCTTC
13	TRBJ2-7	TRBV2	TRBD2	NA	CASSLAGRGEQYF	TGTGCCAGCAGCCTAGCGGGGAGGGGAGAGCAGTACTTC